This T cell receptor (beta chain) was obtained from a study of T cells in Graves' hyperthyroidism and ophthalmopathy. This clonotype turned up a few times. TCR beta CDR3 regions were amplified from RNA transcripts. Initially, a first-round RT-PCR of the TCR CDR3 employed the HTBI primer set. In TCRdb, the multiplex PCR reads were re-called with MiXCR into one record per CDR3 protein. The sample lists hundreds of thousands of distinct CDR3 sequences; around 15% were seen once. The CDR3 consists of 20 residues. V was pared by 5 bases and J by 0 bases, with 26 bases between. The germline CDR1 and CDR2 sequences are MDHEN and SYDVKM. Participants, patients aged 18 to 65, had newly diagnosed hyperthyroidism with a duration under 2 months. Investigators excluded patients with uncontrolled infection, other autoimmune disease, pregnancy or lactation.

The chain couples TRBV28 to TRBJ2-1, with D perhaps TRBD2 (5 bases). The sample consisted of blood. This clonotype originated in a young woman with Graves' hyperthyroidism. The DNA for the CDR3 is TGTGCCAGCAGTCCACCCGGCGTGGACTGGAGAGATACCTCCTACAATGAGCAGTTCTTC. It is translated as CASSPPGVDWRDTSYNEQFF.